The sequence of this T cell receptor beta chain was determined in a study of shared clonotypes between healthy human individuals. Deletions cut 7 bases from V and 2 bases from J, with 9 bases between. Germline V gene data show CDR1 as MDHEN and CDR2 as SYDVKM. This CDR3 spans 12 amino acids. Findings and limits, study-wide: Blood alone was sampled, and tissue repertoires likely differ.

200 to 250 ng DNA, 30,000 to 35,000 T cell genomes, went into each sorted-subset replicate PCR. Using immunoSEQ multiplex PCR, the repertoire was profiled, and TCRdb retains in-frame clones only, with some absent. The sample lists about 680,000 clones, 92% occurring once. By proportion, this clone is medium-sized. Its antigen is undetermined. CD8 cells classed as naive were CD45RO-negative and positively selected for CCR7, excluding terminally differentiated effector memory CD45RA+ cells. Sequencing was done on a sample of naive CD8+ T cells sorted from blood. The V call is TRBV28, the J call TRBJ2-7, with D possibly being TRBD1 (6 bases). The clonotype originates from a man aged 25-45 years in good health. CDR3 region: CASTDRTYEQYF. The CDR3 bases are TGTGCCAGCACGGACAGAACCTACGAGCAGTACTTC.